Below, 16 T cell receptor beta chains from the same sample are listed, as sequenced in a study of cytomegalovirus exposure and HLA in healthy donors. Primers: 60 Vbeta forward and 13 Jbeta reverse. Method: immunoSEQ multiplex PCR; TCRdb's copy keeps in-frame clones and lacks some. The sample lists over 110,000 clones; around 79% were seen once. Material: PBMCs. The receptors come from a woman aged 45 to 65 in good health and CMV-seropositive.

The V and J genes are TRBV28 and TRBJ2-6; D unclear. This CDR3 has 14 residues. Germline values: CDR1 MDHEN, CDR2 SYDVKM. The V end lost 8 bases, the J end lost 4 bases, and 12 bases lay between the germline ends. The CDR3 nucleotides are TGTGCCAGCGGCGACATTAACGGGGCCAACGTCCTGACTTTC. Translating it yields CASGDINGANVLTF.

The chain has TRBV7-2 and TRBJ2-1; 14 bases align to TRBD2. The CDR3 is made up of 17 amino acids. The germline CDR1 and CDR2 sequences are SGHTA and FQGNSA. The V segment lost 7 bases and the J segment 3 bases; nucleotides outside the gene matches: 8. The CDR3 here is CASNERLAGGYYNEQFF. CDR3 DNA: TGTGCCAGCAACGAACGACTAGCGGGGGGGTACTACAATGAGCAGTTCTTC.

CDR3 nucleotides: TGTGCCAGCAGCCCTCGGTCAGATACGCAGTATTTT. This codes for CASSPRSDTQYF. This chain connects TRBV7-8 to TRBJ2-3; D ambiguous. Germline-derived CDR1 and CDR2 are SGHVS and FQNEAQ. Between the trimmed V and J ends, which lost 5 bases and 4 bases, there was a span of 7 bases. The length of the CDR3 is 12 residues.

This clone was recorded a few times. The chain links TRBV7-3 to TRBJ2-1, with a weak D call TRBD1 (5 bases). Germline V gene sequence: CDR1 SGHTA, CDR2 FQGTGA. There are 15 residues in the CDR3. Trimming cost V 2 bases and J 3 bases, with 11 bases left between them. The CDR3 here is CASSLWGEIYNEQFF. The CDR3 DNA sequence: TGTGCCAGCAGCTTATGGGGCGAGATCTACAATGAGCAGTTCTTC.

J is TRBJ1-5 and V is TRBV30, with TRBD1 identical over 7 bases. Germline-derived CDR1 and CDR2 are GTSNPN and SVGIG (reference sequence). The CDR3 sequence is 14 residues long. J gave up 2 bases and V 4 bases, and 5 bases lay outside the gene matches. The CDR3 protein is CAWTRDRGNQPQHF. Here the CDR3 DNA reads TGTGCCTGGACACGGGACAGAGGCAATCAGCCCCAGCATTTT. Combining the CDR3 with reference TRBV30 and TRBJ1-5 gives the whole variable domain SQTIHQWPATLVQPVGSPLSLECTVEGTSNPNLYWYRQAAGRGLQLLFYSVGIGQISSEVPQNLSASRPQDRQFILSSKKLLLSDSGFYLCAWTRDRGNQPQHFGDGTRLSIL.

The rearrangement joins TRBV7-2 to TRBJ1-3; TRBD1 matches at 7 bases. The junction had 2 bases not matched to a gene; V was cut back by 3 bases and J by 0 bases. Germline lookup yields CDR1 SGHTA and CDR2 FQGNSA. The CDR3 has 15 residues. CDR3 nucleotides: TGTGCCAGCAGCTTGGGGACAGTCTCTGGAAACACCATATATTTT. Amino acid sequence: CASSLGTVSGNTIYF.

The chain joins TRBV6-5 to TRBJ2-3; 9 nucleotides match TRBD2. The ends lost 2 bases at V and 13 bases at J; junction bases unmatched: 7. The CDR3 is 13 residues long. Germline CDR1 reads MNHEY; CDR2 reads SVGAGI. The DNA for the CDR3 is TGTGCCAGCAGTTACGACGCGGGGGGGCTGGAGTATTTT. Translation gives CASSYDAGGLEYF.

In its sample, this clone was seen once. The chain is built from TRBV7-2 and TRBJ1-5; D remains unclear. The CDR3 extends over 16 amino acids. Germline V gives CDR1 SGHTA, CDR2 FQGNSA. The V end lost 1 base, the J end lost 0 bases, and 10 bases lay between the germline ends. The CDR3, as DNA: TGTGCCAGCAGCTTAGAAACAGCTTTTAGCAATCAGCCCCAGCATTTT. It codes for CASSLETAFSNQPQHF.

The chain has TRBV4-1 and TRBJ2-1; possible D gene TRBD1, 5 bases. Germline V gene data show CDR1 as MGHRA and CDR2 as YSYEKL. The CDR3 spans 14 residues. Trimming left V 1 base short and J 8 bases short, with 12 bases between. CDR3: CASSQGVTAHEQFF. DNA of the CDR3: TGCGCCAGCAGCCAAGGGGTGACAGCCCATGAGCAGTTCTTC.

The genes are TRBV7-2 and TRBJ2-1; tentatively, D is TRBD1 (6 bases). V lost 0 bases and J lost 6, with 9 bases in between. There are 14 residues in the CDR3. The germline V gene encodes CDR1 SGHTA and CDR2 FQGNSA. The CDR3 DNA sequence: TGTGCCAGCAGCTTAGCCGGACAGATCAATGAGCAGTTCTTC. Amino acid sequence: CASSLAGQINEQFF.

V gene TRBV5-1 combines with J gene TRBJ2-1; 13 positions match TRBD2. This CDR3 is built from 15 residues. Germline V CDR1 and CDR2: SGHRS, YFSETQ. J lost 15 bases, V lost 4 bases, and 13 bases had no gene match. In DNA form, the CDR3 reads TGCGCCAGCAGCGCCGGACTAGCGGGGGCTCCGGATTCGTTCTTC. It is translated as CASSAGLAGAPDSFF.

V and J are TRBV29-1 and TRBJ2-1; 9 bases line up with TRBD2. The CDR3 consists of 12 residues. Germline lookup yields CDR1 SQVTM and CDR2 ANQGSEA. V lost 6 bases, J lost 7 bases, and 4 bases stayed unmatched. This CDR3 reads CSVRLAGNEQFF. CDR3 nucleotides: TGCAGCGTGCGGCTAGCGGGGAATGAGCAGTTCTTC.

The chain carries TRBV4-1 and TRBJ1-2; 10 bases match TRBD1. Trimming removed 4 bases from V and 6 bases from J; junction bases left unmatched: 2. The CDR3 has 13 amino acids. Germline V lookup: CDR1 MGHRA, CDR2 YSYEKL. The chain's CDR3 is CASSRGTGDGYTF. In DNA, the CDR3 is TGCGCCAGCAGCCGCGGGACAGGGGATGGCTACACCTTC.

The V and J genes are TRBV9 and TRBJ1-2; D perhaps matches TRBD1 (6 bases). V shed 3 bases and J shed 4 bases, with 10 bases lying between them. Germline CDR1 reads SGDLS; CDR2 reads YYNGEE. This CDR3 contains 13 residues. The CDR3 coding sequence is TGTGCCAGCAGCGAGGGGGAAACCTATGGCTACACCTTC. This codes for CASSEGETYGYTF.

The V gene is TRBV18, the J gene TRBJ2-7, with TRBD1 matching over 10 bases. This CDR3 is built from 15 residues. CDR1 KGHSH and CDR2 LQKENI come from the germline V gene. J lost 7 bases, V lost 0 bases, and 6 bases had no gene match. In DNA, the CDR3 is TGTGCCAGCTCACCACCAGACAGGGGGCTGTTTGAGCAGTACTTC. Protein sequence: CASSPPDRGLFEQYF.

This rearrangement joins TRBV27 to TRBJ1-2; a possible D gene is TRBD1 (5 bases). The CDR3 contains 15 residues. Germline loops: CDR1 MNHEY, CDR2 SMNVEV (reference sequence). V dropped 4 bases and J dropped 0 bases, with 12 bases sitting between them. The CDR3 DNA follows: TGTGCCAGCAGTTACCTCAGGGATACTAACTATGGCTACACCTTC. The encoded protein is CASSYLRDTNYGYTF.